What follows are 20 T cell receptor beta chains derived from one specimen sequenced in a study of shared clonotypes between healthy human individuals. TCRdb's table, derived via immunoSEQ multiplex PCR, lists solely in-frame clones and lacks some. Of hundreds of thousands of clones in the sample, around 95% were seen once. CD45RO-negative cells were positively selected for CCR7, leaving out terminally differentiated effector memory CD45RA+ cells. The source material was naive CD8+ T cells sorted from blood. The receptors were gathered from a woman younger than 45 in good health.

CDR3 loop: CAGGSSYEQYF. CDR3 bases: TGTGCGGGAGGGTCCAGCTACGAGCAGTACTTC. The chain employs TRBV30 and TRBJ2-7; 7 bases match TRBD2. Germline CDR1 reads GTSNPN; CDR2 reads SVGIG (reference sequence). This CDR3 is built from 11 residues.

J is TRBJ2-5 and V is TRBV7-6; tentatively, D is TRBD2 (6 bases). The germline V and J ends were trimmed by 3 bases and 4 bases, with 15 bases remaining between them. The CDR3 is 15 amino acids. The germline gives CDR1 SGHVS, CDR2 FNYEAQ. The CDR3 coding sequence is TGTGCCAGCAGCTTTTGGGGGGAGGTAGGAGAGACCCAGTACTTC. Its protein is CASSFWGEVGETQYF.

The CDR3 reads CASSLLRAYEQYF. The CDR3 nucleotides are TGTGCCAGCAGCCTCCTAAGGGCCTACGAGCAGTACTTC. This sequence joins TRBV28 and TRBJ2-5; D unclear. The J call is uncertain, as TRBJ2-7 better fits the DNA end. This CDR3 is 13 amino acids long. CDR1 MDHEN and CDR2 SYDVKM come from the germline V gene.

Remarks on this clone: One end of the junction is discordant with germline, which a read error may explain. The chain has TRBV6-5 and TRBJ1-1, with D uncertain. The CDR3 consists of 13 residues. CDR1 MNHEY and CDR2 SVGAGI come from the germline V gene. CDR3 amino acids: CASSYSEDTEAFF. The CDR3, as DNA: TGTGCCAGCAGCTACTCGGAGGACACTGAAGCTTTCTTT.

V is TRBV5-1 and J is TRBJ2-7; D is ambiguous. The CDR3 loop spans 16 amino acids. The V gene's germline CDR1 is SGHRS and CDR2 YFSETQ. Trimming cost V 0 bases and J 7 bases, with 20 bases left between them. The CDR3 DNA is TGCGCCAGCAGCTTGGGTGAGGAATACTACGTCTCTGAGCAGTACTTC. Translation gives CASSLGEEYYVSEQYF.

The genes are TRBV5-1 and TRBJ2-2, with 15 bases identical to TRBD2. The CDR3 covers 19 residues. V lost 4 bases to trimming and J lost 3 bases; unmatched junction nucleotides: 10. The germline V gene encodes CDR1 SGHRS and CDR2 YFSETQ. CDR3 in amino acids: CASSPEGTSGRHYTGELFF. CDR3 DNA sequence: TGCGCCAGCAGCCCCGAGGGGACTAGCGGGAGGCACTACACCGGGGAGCTGTTTTTT.

The rearrangement joins TRBV27 to TRBJ2-5, with D possibly being TRBD1 (6 bases). This CDR3 is 14 amino acids long. V shed 4 bases and J shed 1 base, with 10 bases lying between them. The germline V gene encodes CDR1 MNHEY and CDR2 SMNVEV (reference sequence). The CDR3 DNA is TGTGCCAGCAGTTACGGGACACCCCAAGAGACCCAGTACTTC. Its translation is CASSYGTPQETQYF.

With respect to this clone: This specimen includes other DNA sequences encoding the same CDR3. The rearrangement uses TRBV11-2 and TRBJ2-7; D may match TRBD1 or TRBD2 (5 bases each). The CDR3 consists of 14 residues. V was pared by 3 bases and J by 2 bases, with 11 bases between. The germline gives CDR1 SGHAT, CDR2 FQNNGV. The CDR3 is CASSFGTRTYEQYF. The CDR3 DNA is TGTGCCAGCAGCTTCGGGACCCGTACCTACGAGCAGTACTTC. Full variable domain (missing parts from reference TRBV11-2 and TRBJ2-7): EAGVAQSPRYKIIEKRQSVAFWCNPISGHATLYWYQQILGQGPKLLIQFQNNGVVDDSQLPKDRFSAERLKGVDSTLKIQPAKLEDSAVYLCASSFGTRTYEQYFGPGTRLTVT.

The chain is built from TRBV11-3 and TRBJ2-1; the match to TRBD2 covers 13 bases. CDR1 and CDR2 (germline): SGHNT, YENEEA. The CDR3 covers 17 residues. Trimming cost V 4 bases and J 0 bases; bases outside gene matches: 3. In DNA, the CDR3 is TGTGCCAGCAGCTCCTGGACTAGCGGGAGCTCCTACAATGAGCAGTTCTTC. It translates to CASSSWTSGSSYNEQFF.

This chain uses TRBV29-1 with TRBJ2-2; a weak D match, TRBD2 (5 bases). V lost 6 bases and J 1 base, leaving 12 bases between the germline ends. Germline CDR1 SQVTM, CDR2 ANQGSEA. This CDR3 spans 14 amino acids. This CDR3 reads CSVDSGLNTGELFF. CDR3 sequence (DNA): TGCAGCGTGGATTCGGGGTTGAACACCGGGGAGCTGTTTTTT.

This chain's CDR3 is CASSLVGQSSYEQYF. CDR3 bases: TGTGCCAGCAGTTTAGTAGGACAATCCTCCTACGAGCAGTACTTC. The chain couples TRBV27 to TRBJ2-7; maybe TRBD1 (5 bases). The CDR3 consists of 15 residues. Trimming cost V 2 bases and J 0 bases, with 11 bases left between them. Germline V gives CDR1 MNHEY, CDR2 SMNVEV (reference sequence).

This chain joins TRBV16 and TRBJ2-7, with 14 bases that match TRBD2. Germline V gene sequence: CDR1 KGHSY, CDR2 FQNENV. CDR3 length: 14 residues. With V trimmed by 6 bases and J by 6 bases, 4 bases remained unmatched. CDR3 loop: CASRGTSGSGEQYF. The CDR3 DNA is TGTGCCAGCAGAGGGACTAGCGGGAGTGGCGAGCAGTACTTC.

The chain is built from TRBV6-5 and TRBJ2-1; 7 bases align to TRBD2. Germline V gene data show CDR1 as MNHEY and CDR2 as SVGAGI. This CDR3 is built from 15 residues. The trim removed 7 bases at V and 3 bases at J, leaving 9 bases unmatched. The CDR3 DNA is TGTGCCAGCACCACGGAGGGGACTATCTACAATGAGCAGTTCTTC. Translated, it gives CASTTEGTIYNEQFF.

To note about this clone: One end of the junction does not line up with germline, which may come from a read error. The chain combines TRBV28 with TRBJ2-7; D possibly corresponds to TRBD1 (6 bases). The CDR3 extends over 12 amino acids. Per the germline V gene, CDR1 is MDHEN and CDR2 is SYDVKM. CDR3 amino acids: CASSNFEAGEHF. The CDR3 DNA reads as TGTGCCAGCAGTAACTTTGAGGCAGGGGAGCACTTC.

The chain links TRBV7-9 to TRBJ2-5; D gene unclear. The length of the CDR3 is 9 residues. Trimming took 10 bases from V and 1 from J, leaving 1 base between them. Germline CDR1 is SEHNR and CDR2 is FQNEAQ (reference sequence). The CDR3 here is CAIQETQYF. As DNA, the CDR3 is TGTGCCATCCAAGAGACCCAGTACTTC.

CDR3 DNA: TGTGCCACCAGCACCACCCAAACGGGTTACAATGAGCAGTTCTTC. Its translation: CATSTTQTGYNEQFF. The chain uses TRBV15 and TRBJ2-1, with unresolved D. From germline, CDR1 is LNHNV and CDR2 YYDKDF (reference sequence). The V gene lost 4 bases and the J gene lost 4 bases, with 14 bases spanning the gap. This CDR3 has 15 residues.

On this clone itself: Other DNA variants within this sample encode the same CDR3. The rearrangement joins TRBV5-6 to TRBJ2-7; D is uncertain. Germline V gene sequence: CDR1 SGHDT, CDR2 YYEEEE. The V end was cut by 0 bases, the J end by 0 bases, with 7 bases between. The CDR3 loop spans 14 amino acids. The CDR3 sequence: CASSLGGNSYEQYF. The CDR3 DNA sequence: TGTGCCAGCAGCTTGGGCGGAAACTCCTACGAGCAGTACTTC.

This clone has a single count. This chain links TRBV2 with TRBJ1-1; D is unresolved. CDR1 and CDR2 from the germline V gene are SNHLY and FYNNEI. V lost 3 bases to trimming and J lost 4 bases, with 15 bases between them. The CDR3 sequence is 15 residues long. For the CDR3, the DNA is TGTGCCAGCAGTGAGAAGAGCGGGTGGGGCACTGAAGCTTTCTTT. Protein: CASSEKSGWGTEAFF.

This chain uses TRBV4-1 with TRBJ1-6; tentatively, D is TRBD1 (6 bases). From germline, CDR1 is MGHRA and CDR2 YSYEKL. Trimming shortened V by 8 bases and J by 8 bases, and 19 bases separated the two germline ends. The CDR3 extends over 15 amino acids. The CDR3 region is CASAWGAGGDSPLHF. DNA for the CDR3: TGCGCCAGCGCGTGGGGGGCCGGAGGGGATTCACCCCTCCACTTT.

This chain connects TRBV7-9 to TRBJ2-7; TRBD1 might be the D (5 bases). This CDR3 has 12 amino acids. The germline V gene has CDR1 SEHNR and CDR2 FQNEAQ (reference sequence). V was cut by 3 bases and J by 6 bases, with 9 bases left in between. DNA for the CDR3: TGTGCCAGCAGCTTGGGGCTTCCCGAGCAGTACTTC. As protein: CASSLGLPEQYF.